One sample yielded the 15 T cell receptor beta chains listed below, sequenced in a study of T cell responses to AZD1222 COVID-19 vaccine (dated by TCRdb to about 2021). Library construction relied on the immunoSEQ multiplex PCR assay. Here the immuneACCESS table is served through TCRdb, limited to in-frame sequences with V and J called. Missing clones are a known gap in these copies; in checked studies unresolved V genes cover under half, and the rest lacks a known reason. Within this sample are 150,000 to 200,000 clones, with about 91% of them counted one time only. The ten largest clones add up to around 0.99% of the sample. Taken with the paper, the label for time point translates to: about 28 days (+/-7) after the second vaccine dose. The sample in question was peripheral blood, obtained 28 days after the second AZD1222 dose. The receptors here all came from an adult who received the AZD1222 COVID-19 vaccine.

J is TRBJ2-1 and V is TRBV5-4; 9 bases fit TRBD1. This CDR3 is 14 amino acids long. Germline CDR1 reads SGHNT; CDR2 reads YYREEE (reference sequence). V shed 4 bases and J 7 bases; nucleotides not matched to a gene: 6. The CDR3 reads CASSPQGAFNEQFF. CDR3 coding DNA: TGTGCCAGCAGCCCACAGGGGGCGTTTAATGAGCAGTTCTTC.

V is TRBV29-1 and J is TRBJ2-5; 8 bases align to TRBD1. This CDR3 has 13 residues. Losses at the gene ends were 6 bases for V and 6 bases for J; bases not matched to a gene: 9. Germline lookup yields CDR1 SQVTM and CDR2 ANQGSEA. CDR3 sequence: CSVKGTGPKTQYF. CDR3 nucleotides: TGCAGCGTCAAAGGGACAGGCCCTAAGACCCAGTACTTC.

The rearrangement links TRBV7-9 to TRBJ2-7; TRBD1 is a possible D gene (6 bases). Trimming removed 6 bases at V and 4 bases at J, with 13 bases between. The CDR3 length is 13 residues. Germline V gene sequence: CDR1 SEHNR, CDR2 FQNEAQ (reference sequence). CDR3 in amino acids: CASRLGTLYEQYF. Here the CDR3 DNA reads TGTGCCAGCAGATTGGGGACACTTTACGAGCAGTACTTC.

The V and J genes are TRBV5-1 and TRBJ2-3; D not resolved. There are 13 residues in the CDR3. Germline CDR1 SGHRS, CDR2 YFSETQ. Trimming removed 7 bases from V and 5 bases from J, with 14 bases in between. CDR3 protein: CASGEGRRDTQYF. Written as DNA, the CDR3 is TGCGCCAGCGGCGAAGGTAGGAGAGATACGCAGTATTTT.

The gene calls are TRBV4-1 and TRBJ1-3, with D perhaps TRBD1 (5 bases). The CDR3 has 15 amino acids. Germline V gene sequence: CDR1 MGHRA, CDR2 YSYEKL. The V end was cut by 5 bases, the J end by 0 bases, with 11 bases between. As DNA, the CDR3 is TGCGCCAGCAGCAACCGGGGGTCCTCTGGAAACACCATATATTTT. This codes for CASSNRGSSGNTIYF.

The chain has TRBV5-8 and TRBJ2-4, with no clear D. Germline CDR1 is SGHTS and CDR2 is YDEGEE. V lost 4 bases, J lost 0 bases, and 8 bases lay in between. This CDR3 is 14 amino acids long. CDR3 sequence reads: CASSQQIAKNIQYF. CDR3 nucleotides: TGTGCCAGCAGCCAACAGATAGCCAAAAACATTCAGTACTTC. Supplemented by reference TRBV5-8 and TRBJ2-4, the full variable domain reads EAGVTQSPTHLIKTRGQQATLRCSPISGHTSVYWYQQALGLGLQFLLWYDEGEERNRGNFPPRFSGRQFPNYSSELNVNALELEDSALYLCASSQQIAKNIQYFGAGTRLSVL.

The rearrangement links TRBV2 to TRBJ2-7, with TRBD1 as a possible D gene (5 bases). The CDR3 covers 12 residues. Germline-derived CDR1 and CDR2 are SNHLY and FYNNEI. The V and J ends lost 2 bases and 13 bases respectively, with 15 bases between them. The CDR3 region has the DNA TGTGCCAGCAGTGAACAAAGGGGCGACCCCTACTTC. Amino acid sequence: CASSEQRGDPYF.

The V and J genes are TRBV7-6 and TRBJ1-6; no firm D call. The germline gives CDR1 SGHVS, CDR2 FNYEAQ. Between the trimmed V and J ends, which lost 1 base and 7 bases, there was a span of 11 bases. CDR3 length: 15 residues. The CDR3 region is CASSLDRPGNSPLHF. Written as DNA, the CDR3 is TGTGCCAGCAGCTTAGATCGCCCTGGGAATTCACCCCTCCACTTT. Full variable domain (missing parts from reference TRBV7-6 and TRBJ1-6): GAGVSQSPRYKVTKRGQDVALRCDPISGHVSLYWYRQALGQGPEFLTYFNYEAQQDKSGLPNDRFSAERPEGSISTLTIQRTEQRDSAMYRCASSLDRPGNSPLHFGNGTRLTVT.

V and J are TRBV27 and TRBJ2-7; D unresolved. This CDR3 has 16 residues. The V gene lost 5 bases and the J gene lost 0 bases, with 17 bases spanning the gap. Germline assignment: CDR1 MNHEY and CDR2 SMNVEV (reference sequence). Written as DNA, the CDR3 is TGTGCCAGCAGTCCTAGATGGGCAGGCGCCTCCTACGAGCAGTACTTC. Its protein product is CASSPRWAGASYEQYF.

The chain couples TRBV20-1 to TRBJ1-2; D is possibly TRBD1 (5 bases). V was trimmed by 3 bases and J by 5 bases, leaving 7 bases between them. Germline values: CDR1 DFQATT, CDR2 SNEGSKA (reference sequence). The CDR3 covers 11 residues. CDR3 coding DNA: TGCAGTGCTAGCCGGGGGTATGGCTACACCTTC. Its translation is CSASRGYGYTF.

The rearrangement joins TRBV12-3 or TRBV12-4 to TRBJ2-3; D gene unclear. The CDR3 is 11 amino acids. Between the trimmed V and J ends, which lost 6 bases and 2 bases, there was a span of 3 bases. The chain's CDR3 is CASRITDTQYF. The DNA of the CDR3 is TGTGCCAGCAGAATCACAGATACGCAGTATTTT.

The genes are TRBV7-6 and TRBJ1-4, with D hard to call. The CDR3 consists of 18 residues. Per germline, CDR1 SGHVS and CDR2 FNYEAQ. The V end was cut by 1 base, the J end by 0 bases, with 15 bases between. Written as DNA, the CDR3 is TGTGCCAGCAGCTTAGGGGCATCCCATGGGGCAACTAATGAAAAACTGTTTTTT. It yields the protein CASSLGASHGATNEKLFF.

The chain has TRBV5-1 and TRBJ1-2; tentative D call: TRBD1 (5 bases). The germline V and J ends were trimmed by 4 bases and 7 bases, with 14 bases remaining between them. The germline gives CDR1 SGHRS, CDR2 YFSETQ. The CDR3 runs to 13 residues. The DNA for the CDR3 is TGCGCCAGCAGCGCCGGGACGTTATTTGGCTACACCTTC. It is translated as CASSAGTLFGYTF.

The chain employs TRBV7-9 and TRBJ1-1; the D gene is possibly TRBD1 (5 bases). Deletions cut 5 bases from V and 5 bases from J, with 15 bases between. CDR3 size: 14 residues. Per the germline V gene, CDR1 is SEHNR and CDR2 is FQNEAQ (reference sequence). CDR3 protein: CASSLQTGGTEAFF. The CDR3 DNA follows: TGTGCCAGCAGCCTCCAAACCGGGGGTACTGAAGCTTTCTTT.

This sequence joins TRBV6-5 and TRBJ1-1; D unclear. Germline V gene sequence: CDR1 MNHEY, CDR2 SVGAGI. CDR3 length equals 14 residues. Trimming removed 6 bases at V and 8 bases at J, with 19 bases between. CDR3 bases: TGTGCCAGCAGCTCGACACCCGATGGAATCGAAGCTTTCTTT. Amino acid sequence: CASSSTPDGIEAFF.